This T cell receptor (beta chain) was captured in a study of low-dose radiotherapy and immunotherapy resistance in tumors. Study context: Every two weeks patients got nivolumab 240 mg flat dose, plus ipilimumab 1 mg/kg every six weeks, intravenously. Cyclophosphamide was given intravenously at 200 mg/m2 every two weeks, and each dose came one day before radiation and immunotherapy.

TRAV- and TRBV-specific primers, spanning alpha and beta chains, primed first-strand cDNA. TCR amplification involved about 21 PCR cycles with a constant-region primer and V-primer adapter. A single record per CDR3 protein comes from TCRdb applying MiXCR to the reads. The sample lists about 18,000 distinct CDR3 sequences; around 70% were seen once. J gave up 0 bases and V 4 bases, and 8 bases lay outside the gene matches. In germline, CDR1 is SGHKS, CDR2 YYEKEE (reference sequence). The CDR3 sequence is 16 residues long. The chain uses TRBV5-5 and TRBJ2-7, with 9 bases matching TRBD2. The sequence was obtained from a human donor with advanced metastatic prostate, ovarian, gallbladder or colorectal cancer (not recorded which). This table probably holds off-target reads from a library built for another chain. CDR3 sequence: CASSEGTSSPSYEQYF. CDR3 sequence (DNA): TGTGCCAGCAGCGAAGGGACTAGCTCCCCCTCCTACGAGCAGTACTTC.